These T cell receptor beta chains were read from a single sample in a study of T cell responses to AZD1222 COVID-19 vaccine. Using immunoSEQ multiplex PCR, the repertoire was profiled, and TCRdb retains in-frame clones only, with some absent. The sample holds 100,000 to 120,000 clones, roughly nine tenths seen once. The input for sequencing was peripheral blood, taken on day 0 of MenACWY control vaccination. The receptors derive from an adult in good health. Both conserved end residues are part of each CDR3. The D gene is left open where the match is weak. Where a row states a size, it is once, few, many or the class of an expanded clone; other rows omit it.

cdr3_length	v_call	d_call	j_call	clone_size	cdr3_aa	cdr3_nt
17	TRBV6-2/TRBV6-3	NA	TRBJ2-7	NA	CASSPRTGRTWSYEQYF	TGTGCCAGCAGCCCTAGGACCGGTCGAACCTGGTCCTACGAGCAGTACTTC
14	TRBV9	NA	TRBJ2-1	NA	CASSGRRLDNEQFF	TGTGCCAGCAGCGGGAGGAGGCTAGACAATGAGCAGTTCTTC
14	TRBV4-1	NA	TRBJ2-5	once	CASSQDLSRETQYF	TGCGCCAGCAGCCAAGATCTGTCGCGGGAGACCCAGTACTTC
16	TRBV27	TRBD1	TRBJ2-2	once	CASSRPGQGVTGELFF	TGTGCCAGCAGTCGTCCGGGACAGGGGGTAACCGGGGAGCTGTTTTTT
15	TRBV5-4	TRBD2	TRBJ2-5	NA	CASSLRLAGGETQYF	TGTGCCAGCAGCTTGCGGCTAGCGGGTGGGGAGACCCAGTACTTC
14	TRBV28	NA	TRBJ1-3	NA	CASTRPGAGNTIYF	TGTGCCAGCACACGACCAGGGGCTGGAAACACCATATATTTT
14	TRBV7-3	NA	TRBJ1-6	NA	CASSPGPPNSPLHF	TGTGCCAGCAGCCCGGGACCGCCTAATTCACCCCTCCACTTT
14	TRBV27	NA	TRBJ2-1	NA	CASSPSPAHNEQFF	TGTGCCAGCAGTCCTAGCCCTGCCCACAATGAGCAGTTCTTC
13	TRBV6-4	NA	TRBJ1-2	NA	CASSETGRAGYTF	TGTGCCAGCAGTGAAACAGGGAGGGCTGGCTACACCTTC
18	TRBV5-4	TRBD2	TRBJ2-3	NA	CASSSGTSGGKRVNTQYF	TGTGCCAGCAGCTCCGGGACTAGCGGGGGGAAAAGGGTAAATACGCAGTATTTT
16	TRBV15	NA	TRBJ2-2	NA	CATSRQRPHPTGELFF	TGTGCCACCAGCAGACAACGACCCCACCCCACCGGGGAGCTGTTTTTT
16	TRBV27	NA	TRBJ2-7	NA	CASSPYFNSLSYEQYF	TGTGCCAGCAGCCCCTACTTTAACAGCCTCTCCTACGAGCAGTACTTC
12	TRBV6-5	NA	TRBJ1-2	NA	CASSWGNYGYTF	TGTGCCAGCAGTTGGGGTAACTATGGCTACACCTTC
14	TRBV11-2	TRBD2	TRBJ2-7	NA	CASTQGLASYEQYF	TGTGCCAGCACCCAGGGACTAGCCTCCTACGAGCAGTACTTC
15	TRBV7-9	NA	TRBJ1-2	NA	CASSLNRISGYGYTF	TGTGCCAGCAGCTTAAATCGTATTTCGGGGTATGGCTACACCTTC
14	TRBV7-2	NA	TRBJ2-7	NA	CASSLGRGAYEQYF	TGTGCCAGCAGCTTAGGGAGAGGGGCCTACGAGCAGTACTTC
15	TRBV7-9	TRBD2	TRBJ2-3	NA	CASSFSVAGTDTQYF	TGTGCCAGCAGCTTCTCGGTAGCGGGGACAGATACGCAGTATTTT
8	TRBV19	NA	TRBJ1-1	NA	CAPRLAFF	TGTGCCCCGAGGTTAGCTTTCTTT
16	TRBV6-1	NA	TRBJ1-5	NA	CASSVGWLQEGQPQHF	TGTGCCAGCAGTGTCGGCTGGTTACAGGAGGGTCAGCCCCAGCATTTT
16	TRBV27	NA	TRBJ1-5	NA	CASRVSNSNSNQPQHF	TGTGCCAGCAGAGTATCGAACAGCAATAGCAATCAGCCCCAGCATTTT
12	TRBV21-1	NA	TRBJ2-1	NA	CASSKVIEEQFF	TGTGCCAGCAGCAAAGTAATAGAGGAGCAGTTCTTC
15	TRBV7-3	TRBD1	TRBJ1-6	NA	CASSSQGAGNSPLHF	TGTGCCAGCAGCTCACAGGGGGCCGGTAATTCACCCCTCCACTTT
15	TRBV5-5	NA	TRBJ2-5	NA	CASSLVQGSQETQYF	TGTGCCAGCAGCTTGGTACAGGGTAGTCAAGAGACCCAGTACTTC
14	TRBV6-5	NA	TRBJ1-1	NA	CASRTNRENTEAFF	TGTGCCAGCAGAACCAATCGAGAGAACACTGAAGCTTTCTTT
14	TRBV11-1	NA	TRBJ2-7	NA	CASRARRNSYEQYF	TGTGCCAGCAGAGCCAGGAGGAACTCCTACGAGCAGTACTTC
13	TRBV27	NA	TRBJ1-2	NA	CASSLTGGYGYTF	TGTGCCAGCAGTTTGACCGGGGGCTATGGCTACACCTTC
15	TRBV18	NA	TRBJ1-4	once	CASSRLRGLEEKLFF	TGTGCCAGCTCACGACTCAGGGGTTTAGAAGAAAAACTGTTTTTT
15	TRBV5-5	NA	TRBJ2-7	NA	CASSLRAASSYEQYF	TGTGCCAGCAGCTTGCGTGCAGCCTCTTCCTACGAGCAGTACTTC